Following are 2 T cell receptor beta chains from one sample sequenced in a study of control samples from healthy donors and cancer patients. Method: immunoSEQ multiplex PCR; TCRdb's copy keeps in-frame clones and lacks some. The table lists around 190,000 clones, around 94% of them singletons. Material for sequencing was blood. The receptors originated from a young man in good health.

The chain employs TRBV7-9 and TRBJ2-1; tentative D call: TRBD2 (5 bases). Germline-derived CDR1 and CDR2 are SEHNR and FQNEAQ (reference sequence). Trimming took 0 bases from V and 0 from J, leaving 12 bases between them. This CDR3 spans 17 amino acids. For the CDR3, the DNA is TGTGCCAGCAGCTTAGCGGCCGGGAAGAGCTCCTACAATGAGCAGTTCTTC. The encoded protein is CASSLAAGKSSYNEQFF.

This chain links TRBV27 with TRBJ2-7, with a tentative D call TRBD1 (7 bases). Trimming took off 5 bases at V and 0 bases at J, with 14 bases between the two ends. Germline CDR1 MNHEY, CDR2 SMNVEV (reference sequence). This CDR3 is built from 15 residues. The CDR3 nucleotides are TGTGCCAGCAGTCCCAGGGGGGCGAGCTCCTACGAGCAGTACTTC. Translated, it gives CASSPRGASSYEQYF.